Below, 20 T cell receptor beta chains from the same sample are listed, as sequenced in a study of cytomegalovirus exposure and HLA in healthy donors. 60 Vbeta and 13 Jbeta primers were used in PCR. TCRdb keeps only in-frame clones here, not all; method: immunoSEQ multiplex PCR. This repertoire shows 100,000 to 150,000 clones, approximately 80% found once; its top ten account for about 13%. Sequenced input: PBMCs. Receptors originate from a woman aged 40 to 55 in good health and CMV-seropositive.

The CDR3 region is CSVEDFGTDDTQYF. Written as DNA, the CDR3 is TGCAGCGTTGAAGATTTCGGGACAGACGATACGCAGTATTTT. This chain uses TRBV29-1 with TRBJ2-3; 7 bases line up with TRBD1. The CDR3 loop spans 14 amino acids. The germline gives CDR1 SQVTM, CDR2 ANQGSEA. Trimming at V came to 0 bases and at J to 6 bases, leaving 6 bases not matched to a gene.

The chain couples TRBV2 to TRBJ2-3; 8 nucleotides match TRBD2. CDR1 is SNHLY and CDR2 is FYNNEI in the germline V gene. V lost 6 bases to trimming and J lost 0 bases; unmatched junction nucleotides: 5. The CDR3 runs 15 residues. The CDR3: CASSNSGTSTDTQYF. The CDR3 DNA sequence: TGTGCCAGCAGCAATAGCGGGACTAGCACAGATACGCAGTATTTT.

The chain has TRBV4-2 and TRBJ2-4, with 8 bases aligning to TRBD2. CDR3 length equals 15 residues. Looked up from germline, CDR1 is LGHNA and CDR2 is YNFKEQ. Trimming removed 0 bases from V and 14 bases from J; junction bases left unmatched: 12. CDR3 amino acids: CASSQDPLAGGPEYF. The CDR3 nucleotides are TGTGCCAGCAGCCAAGATCCCCTCGCGGGAGGTCCCGAGTACTTC.

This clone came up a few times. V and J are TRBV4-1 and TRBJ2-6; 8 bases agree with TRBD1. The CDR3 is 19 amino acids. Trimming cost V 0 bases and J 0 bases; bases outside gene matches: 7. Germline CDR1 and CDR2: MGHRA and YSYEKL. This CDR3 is CASSQDKDRVTSGANVLTF. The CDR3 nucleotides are TGCGCCAGCAGCCAAGATAAGGACAGGGTAACCTCTGGGGCCAACGTCCTGACTTTC.

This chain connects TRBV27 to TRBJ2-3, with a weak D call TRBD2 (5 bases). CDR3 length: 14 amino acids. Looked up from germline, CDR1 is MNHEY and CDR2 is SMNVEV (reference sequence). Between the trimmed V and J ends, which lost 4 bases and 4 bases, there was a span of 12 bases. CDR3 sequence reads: CASSSLVFADTQYF. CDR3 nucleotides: TGTGCCAGCAGTTCACTAGTTTTTGCAGATACGCAGTATTTT.

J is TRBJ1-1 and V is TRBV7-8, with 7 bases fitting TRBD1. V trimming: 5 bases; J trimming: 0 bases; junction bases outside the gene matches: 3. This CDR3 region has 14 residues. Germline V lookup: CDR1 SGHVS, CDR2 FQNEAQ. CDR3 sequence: CASSVGQLNTEAFF. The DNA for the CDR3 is TGTGCCAGCAGCGTGGGACAGCTGAACACTGAAGCTTTCTTT.

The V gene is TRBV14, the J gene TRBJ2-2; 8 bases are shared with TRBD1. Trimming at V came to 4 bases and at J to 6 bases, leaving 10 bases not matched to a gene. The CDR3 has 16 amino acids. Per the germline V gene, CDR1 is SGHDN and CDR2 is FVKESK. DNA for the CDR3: TGTGCCAGCAGCCCACCACTGACAGGGGTAGCCGGGGAGCTGTTTTTT. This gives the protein CASSPPLTGVAGELFF.

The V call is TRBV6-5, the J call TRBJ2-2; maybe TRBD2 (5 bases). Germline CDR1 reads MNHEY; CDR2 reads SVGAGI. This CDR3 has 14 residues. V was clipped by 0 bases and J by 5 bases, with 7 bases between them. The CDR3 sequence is CASSYSRGTGELFF. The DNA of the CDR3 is TGTGCCAGCAGTTACTCGAGAGGGACCGGGGAGCTGTTTTTT.

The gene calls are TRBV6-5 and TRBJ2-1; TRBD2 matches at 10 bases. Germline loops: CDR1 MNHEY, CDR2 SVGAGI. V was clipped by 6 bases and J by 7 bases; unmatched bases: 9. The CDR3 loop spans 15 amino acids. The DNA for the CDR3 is TGTGCCAGCAGCTCTAGCGGGAGAGGTCGGAATGAGCAGTTCTTC. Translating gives CASSSSGRGRNEQFF.

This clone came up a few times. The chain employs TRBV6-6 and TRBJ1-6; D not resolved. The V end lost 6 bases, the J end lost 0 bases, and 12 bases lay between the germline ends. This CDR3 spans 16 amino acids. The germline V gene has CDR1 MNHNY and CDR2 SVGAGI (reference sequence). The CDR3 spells CASSSSVSSYNSPLHF. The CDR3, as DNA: TGTGCCAGCAGCTCCAGTGTAAGCTCCTATAATTCACCCCTCCACTTT.

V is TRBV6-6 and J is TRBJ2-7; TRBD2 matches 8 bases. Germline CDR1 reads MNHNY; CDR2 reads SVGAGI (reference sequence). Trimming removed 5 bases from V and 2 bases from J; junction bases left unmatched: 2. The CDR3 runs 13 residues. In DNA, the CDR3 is TGTGCCAGCAGTCGGACTAGCACCTACGAGCAGTACTTC. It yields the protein CASSRTSTYEQYF.

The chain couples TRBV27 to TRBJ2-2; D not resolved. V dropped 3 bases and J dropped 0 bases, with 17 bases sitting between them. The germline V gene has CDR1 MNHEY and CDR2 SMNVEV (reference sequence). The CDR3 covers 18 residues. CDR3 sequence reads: CASSLFMRRSANTGELFF. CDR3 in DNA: TGTGCCAGCAGTTTGTTCATGAGGCGGAGCGCGAACACCGGGGAGCTGTTTTTT.

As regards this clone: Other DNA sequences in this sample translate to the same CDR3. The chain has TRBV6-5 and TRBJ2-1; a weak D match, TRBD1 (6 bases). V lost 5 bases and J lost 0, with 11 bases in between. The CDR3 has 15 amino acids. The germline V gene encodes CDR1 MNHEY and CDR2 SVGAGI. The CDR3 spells CASSPGVSSYNEQFF. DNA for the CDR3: TGTGCCAGCAGTCCAGGGGTCAGCTCCTACAATGAGCAGTTCTTC.

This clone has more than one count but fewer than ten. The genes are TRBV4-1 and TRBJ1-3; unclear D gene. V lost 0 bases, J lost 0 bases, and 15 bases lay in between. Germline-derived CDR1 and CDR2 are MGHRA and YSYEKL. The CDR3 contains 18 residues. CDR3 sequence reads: CASSQEVLQASSGNTIYF. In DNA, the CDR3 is TGCGCCAGCAGCCAAGAGGTTTTGCAGGCGAGCTCTGGAAACACCATATATTTT.

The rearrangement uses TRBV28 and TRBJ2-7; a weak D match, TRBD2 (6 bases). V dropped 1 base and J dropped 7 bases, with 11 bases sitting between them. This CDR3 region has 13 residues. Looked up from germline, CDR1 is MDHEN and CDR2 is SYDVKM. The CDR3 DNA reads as TGTGCCAGCAGTTTATTATCAGGGAGGGAGCAGTACTTC. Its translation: CASSLLSGREQYF. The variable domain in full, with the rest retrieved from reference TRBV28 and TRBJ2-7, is DVKVTQSSRYLVKRTGEKVFLECVQDMDHENMFWYRQDPGLGLRLIYFSYDVKMKEKGDIPEGYSVSREKKERFSLILESASTNQTSMYLCASSLLSGREQYFGPGTRLTVT.

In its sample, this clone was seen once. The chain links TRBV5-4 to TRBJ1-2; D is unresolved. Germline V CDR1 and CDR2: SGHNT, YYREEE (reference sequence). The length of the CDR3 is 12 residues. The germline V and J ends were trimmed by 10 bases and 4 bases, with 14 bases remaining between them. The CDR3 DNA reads TGTGCCTGTTCAGGAGGCAGCTATGGCTACACCTTC. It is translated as CACSGGSYGYTF.

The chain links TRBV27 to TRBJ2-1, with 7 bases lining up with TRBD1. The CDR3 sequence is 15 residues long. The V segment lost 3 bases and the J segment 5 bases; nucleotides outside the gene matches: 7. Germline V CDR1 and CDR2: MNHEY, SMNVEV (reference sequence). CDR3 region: CASSFLGQGDNEQFF. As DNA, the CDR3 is TGTGCCAGCAGTTTTCTGGGGCAGGGGGACAATGAGCAGTTCTTC.

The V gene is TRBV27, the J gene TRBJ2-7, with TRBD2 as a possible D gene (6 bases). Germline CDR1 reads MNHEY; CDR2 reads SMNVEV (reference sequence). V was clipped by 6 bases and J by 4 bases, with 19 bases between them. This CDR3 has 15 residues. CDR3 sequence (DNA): TGTGCCAGCAGCCTTAGCGGTGCCCAATTGTACGAGCAGTACTTC. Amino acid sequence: CASSLSGAQLYEQYF.

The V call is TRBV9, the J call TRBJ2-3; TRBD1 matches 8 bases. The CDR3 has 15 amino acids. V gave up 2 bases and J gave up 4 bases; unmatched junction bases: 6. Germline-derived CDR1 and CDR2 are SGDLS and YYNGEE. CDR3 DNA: TGTGCCAGCAGCGTCTCAGGGGGCGGGTCAGATACGCAGTATTTT. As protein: CASSVSGGGSDTQYF. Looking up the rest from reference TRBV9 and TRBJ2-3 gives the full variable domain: DSGVTQTPKHLITATGQRVTLRCSPRSGDLSVYWYQQSLDQGLQFLIQYYNGEERAKGNILERFSAQQFPDLHSELNLSSLELGDSALYFCASSVSGGGSDTQYFGPGTRLTVL.

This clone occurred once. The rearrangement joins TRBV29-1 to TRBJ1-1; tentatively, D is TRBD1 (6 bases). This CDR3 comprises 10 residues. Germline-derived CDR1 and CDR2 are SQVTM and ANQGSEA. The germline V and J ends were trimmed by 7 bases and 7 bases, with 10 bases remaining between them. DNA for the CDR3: TGCAGCGCTACAGGGAATGAAGCTTTCTTT. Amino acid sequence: CSATGNEAFF.